This T cell receptor (beta chain) was retrieved from a study of T-cell reconstitution after alpha-beta-depleted transplantation in children. Preparing the TCRbeta library involved the use of unique molecular identifiers. TCRdb re-analysed the PCR reads in MiXCR, keeping a single row per CDR3 protein. Of about 240,000 distinct CDR3 sequences listed, around 13% were seen once; the top ten hold 2.6%. This clonotype has a count of ten or more. Trimming pared 3 bases from V and 2 bases from J, leaving 11 bases between. The CDR3 is 15 amino acids. CDR1 is SGDLS and CDR2 is YYNGEE in the germline V gene. This TCR came from a human donor who donated a stem cell graft to a child with acute lymphoblastic leukemia. Here the sequenced sample was PBMCs from the stem cell graft donor, taken from the stem cell graft. The V and J genes are TRBV9 and TRBJ2-2, with D possibly matching TRBD1 (6 bases). The CDR3 region is CASSALDRNTGELFF. The CDR3 nucleotides are TGTGCCAGCAGCGCTTTGGACAGAAACACCGGGGAGCTGTTTTTT.